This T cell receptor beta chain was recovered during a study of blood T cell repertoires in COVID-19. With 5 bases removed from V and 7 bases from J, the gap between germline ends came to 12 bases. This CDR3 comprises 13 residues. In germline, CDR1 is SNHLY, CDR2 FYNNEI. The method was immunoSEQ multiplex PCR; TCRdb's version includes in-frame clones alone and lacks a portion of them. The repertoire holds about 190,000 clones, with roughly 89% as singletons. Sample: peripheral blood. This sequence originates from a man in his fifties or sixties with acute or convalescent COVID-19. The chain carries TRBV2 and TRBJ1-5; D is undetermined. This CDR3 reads CASSSRTSQPQHF. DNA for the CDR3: TGTGCCAGCAGTTCCCGTACATCGCAGCCCCAGCATTTT. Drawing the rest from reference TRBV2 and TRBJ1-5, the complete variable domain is EPEVTQTPSHQVTQMGQEVILRCVPISNHLYFYWYRQILGQKVEFLVSFYNNEISEKSEIFDDQFSVERPDGSNFTLKIRSTKLEDSAMYFCASSSRTSQPQHFGDGTRLSIL.